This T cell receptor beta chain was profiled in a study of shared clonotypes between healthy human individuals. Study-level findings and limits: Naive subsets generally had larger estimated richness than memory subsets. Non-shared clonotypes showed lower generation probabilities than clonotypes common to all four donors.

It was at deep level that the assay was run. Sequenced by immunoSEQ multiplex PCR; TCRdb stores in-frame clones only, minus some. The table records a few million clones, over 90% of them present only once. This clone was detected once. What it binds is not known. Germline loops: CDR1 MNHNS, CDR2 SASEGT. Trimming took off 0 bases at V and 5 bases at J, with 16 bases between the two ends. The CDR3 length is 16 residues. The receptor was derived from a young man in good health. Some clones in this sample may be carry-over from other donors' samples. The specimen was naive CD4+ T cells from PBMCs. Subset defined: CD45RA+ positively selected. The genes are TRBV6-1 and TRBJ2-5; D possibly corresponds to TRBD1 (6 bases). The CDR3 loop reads CASSEAGRGSGETQYF. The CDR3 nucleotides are TGTGCCAGCAGTGAAGCGGGCAGGGGATCTGGGGAGACCCAGTACTTC.